The subject of this entry is one T cell receptor beta chain. This CDR3 is also generated by other DNA sequences in the sample. TCRdb's copy holds only in-frame clones and misses some; the assay was immunoSEQ multiplex PCR. The sample holds roughly 300,000 clones, around 87% seen once. The record originates from a study of blood T cell repertoires in COVID-19. V lost 2 bases and J lost 4, with 9 bases in between. The CDR3 runs to 14 residues. Germline V gene data show CDR1 as LNHDA and CDR2 as SQIVND (reference sequence). The source material was PBMCs or T cells enriched from blood (not recorded which). The chain uses TRBV19 and TRBJ1-5, with D maybe TRBD1 (5 bases). This receptor was taken from a woman aged 25-40 years who had recovered from COVID-19. CDR3 amino acids: CASSISGGNQPQHF. CDR3 DNA: TGTGCCAGTAGTATATCGGGGGGAAATCAGCCCCAGCATTTT. Supplemented by reference TRBV19 and TRBJ1-5, the full variable domain reads DGGITQSPKYLFRKEGQNVTLSCEQNLNHDAMYWYRQDPGQGLRLIYYSQIVNDFQKGDIAEGYSVSREKKESFPLTVTSAQKNPTAFYLCASSISGGNQPQHFGDGTRLSIL.